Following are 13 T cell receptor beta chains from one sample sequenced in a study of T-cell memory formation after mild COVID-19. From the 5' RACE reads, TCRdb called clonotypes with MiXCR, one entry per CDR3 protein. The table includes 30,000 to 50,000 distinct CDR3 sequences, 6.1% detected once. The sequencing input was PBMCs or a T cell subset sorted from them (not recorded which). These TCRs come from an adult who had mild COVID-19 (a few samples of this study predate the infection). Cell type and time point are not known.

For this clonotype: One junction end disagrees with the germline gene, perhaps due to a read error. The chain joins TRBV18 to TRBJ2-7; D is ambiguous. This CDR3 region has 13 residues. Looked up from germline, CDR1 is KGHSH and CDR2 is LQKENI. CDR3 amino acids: CDSSPNSAEEQYF. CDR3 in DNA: TGTGACAGCTCACCGAACAGCGCGGAAGAGCAGTACTTC. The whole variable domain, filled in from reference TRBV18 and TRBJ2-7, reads NAGVMQNPRHLVRRRGQEARLRCSPMKGHSHVYWYRQLPEEGLKFMVYLQKENIIDESGMPKERFSAEFPKEGPSILRIQQVVRGDSAAYFCDSSPNSAEEQYFGPGTRLTVT.

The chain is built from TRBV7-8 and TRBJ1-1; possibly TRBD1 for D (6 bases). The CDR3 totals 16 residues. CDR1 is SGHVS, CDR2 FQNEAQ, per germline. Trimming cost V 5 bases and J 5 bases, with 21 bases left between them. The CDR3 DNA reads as TGTGCCAGCAGCCCACAGCTTGAACAGGGCTGGACTGAAGCTTTCTTT. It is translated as CASSPQLEQGWTEAFF.

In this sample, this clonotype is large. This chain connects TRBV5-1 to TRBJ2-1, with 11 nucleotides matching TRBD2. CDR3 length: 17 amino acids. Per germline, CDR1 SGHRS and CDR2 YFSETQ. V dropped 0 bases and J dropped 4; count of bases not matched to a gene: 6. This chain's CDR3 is CASSLAPLAGGYNEQFF. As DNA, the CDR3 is TGCGCCAGCAGCTTGGCCCCCCTAGCGGGGGGTTACAATGAGCAGTTCTTC.

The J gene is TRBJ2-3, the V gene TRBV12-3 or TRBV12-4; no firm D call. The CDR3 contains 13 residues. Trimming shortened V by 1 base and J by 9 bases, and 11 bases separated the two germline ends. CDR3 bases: TGTGCCAGCAGTTTAGACACCAGAGGAACGCAGTATTTT. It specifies CASSLDTRGTQYF.

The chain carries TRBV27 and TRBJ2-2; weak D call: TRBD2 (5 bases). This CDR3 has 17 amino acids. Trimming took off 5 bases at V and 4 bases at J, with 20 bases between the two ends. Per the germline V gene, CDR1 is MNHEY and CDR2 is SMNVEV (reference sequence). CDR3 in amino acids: CASSRLKGAEVTGELFF. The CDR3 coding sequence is TGTGCCAGCAGTCGCCTTAAGGGCGCGGAGGTCACCGGGGAGCTGTTTTTT.

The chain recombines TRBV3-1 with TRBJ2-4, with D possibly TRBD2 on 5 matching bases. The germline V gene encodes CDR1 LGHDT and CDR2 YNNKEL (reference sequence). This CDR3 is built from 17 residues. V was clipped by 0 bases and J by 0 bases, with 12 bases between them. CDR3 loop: CASSQDIGLPAKNIQYF. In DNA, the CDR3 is TGTGCCAGCAGCCAAGATATAGGACTTCCAGCCAAAAACATTCAGTACTTC. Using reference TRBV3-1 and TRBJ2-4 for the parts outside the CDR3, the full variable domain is DTAVSQTPKYLVTQMGNDKSIKCEQNLGHDTMYWYKQDSKKFLKIMFSYNNKELIINETVPNRFSPKSPDKAHLNLHINSLELGDSAVYFCASSQDIGLPAKNIQYFGAGTRLSVL.

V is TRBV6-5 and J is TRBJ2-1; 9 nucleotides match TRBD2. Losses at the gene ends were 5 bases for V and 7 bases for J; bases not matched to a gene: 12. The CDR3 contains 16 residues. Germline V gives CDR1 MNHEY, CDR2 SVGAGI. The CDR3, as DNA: TGTGCCAGCAGTCCCGTTCCAACTAGCGGGTATAATGAGCAGTTCTTC. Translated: CASSPVPTSGYNEQFF.

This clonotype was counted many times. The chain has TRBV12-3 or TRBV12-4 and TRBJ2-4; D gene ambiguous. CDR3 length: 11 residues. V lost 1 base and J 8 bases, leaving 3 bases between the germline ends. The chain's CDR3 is CASSLGDIQYF. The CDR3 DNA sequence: TGTGCCAGCAGTTTAGGCGACATTCAGTACTTC.

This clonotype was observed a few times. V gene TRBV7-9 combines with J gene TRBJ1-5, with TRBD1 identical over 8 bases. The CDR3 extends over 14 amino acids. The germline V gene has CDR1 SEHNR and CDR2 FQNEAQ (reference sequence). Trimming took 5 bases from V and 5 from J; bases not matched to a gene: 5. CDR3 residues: CASSRSGGHQPQHF. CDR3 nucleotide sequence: TGTGCCAGCAGCCGCTCAGGGGGCCATCAGCCCCAGCATTTT.

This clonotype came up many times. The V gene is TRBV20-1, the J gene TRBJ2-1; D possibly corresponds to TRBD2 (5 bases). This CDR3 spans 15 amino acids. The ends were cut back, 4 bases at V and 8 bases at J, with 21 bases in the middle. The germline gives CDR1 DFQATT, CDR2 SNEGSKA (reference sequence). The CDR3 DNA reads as TGCAGTGCTACCCTGGGAGCGACCCAGAGGTATGAGCAGTTCTTC. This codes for CSATLGATQRYEQFF.

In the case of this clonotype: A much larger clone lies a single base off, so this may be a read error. CDR3 nucleotides: TGTGCCAGCAGCCTCCACCAGGGGGCGGGGGAGACCCAGTACTTC. Translated: CASSLHQGAGETQYF. This chain uses TRBV12-3 or TRBV12-4 with TRBJ2-5; the match to TRBD1 covers 8 bases. This CDR3 is built from 15 residues. With V trimmed by 6 bases and J by 5 bases, 11 bases remained unmatched.

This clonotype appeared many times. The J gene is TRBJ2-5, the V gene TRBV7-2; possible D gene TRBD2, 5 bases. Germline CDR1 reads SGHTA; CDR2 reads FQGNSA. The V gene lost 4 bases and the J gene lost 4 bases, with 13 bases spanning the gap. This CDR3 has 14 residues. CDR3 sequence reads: CASSSNRGSETQYF. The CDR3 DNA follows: TGTGCCAGCAGCTCTAACCGGGGTTCAGAGACCCAGTACTTC.

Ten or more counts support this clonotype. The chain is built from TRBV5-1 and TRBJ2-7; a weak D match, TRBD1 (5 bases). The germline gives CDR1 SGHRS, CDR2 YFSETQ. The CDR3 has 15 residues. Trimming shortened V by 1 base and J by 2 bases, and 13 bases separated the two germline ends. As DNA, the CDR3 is TGCGCCAGCAGCTTGCAGGGAAAGGGCCCCTACGAGCAGTACTTC. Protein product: CASSLQGKGPYEQYF.